One and the same sample provided the 3 T cell receptor beta chains below, sequenced in a study of T cell repertoires in cytomegalovirus infection. The antigens of these receptors remain unknown. One entry per CDR3 protein, called by TCRdb with MiXCR from the reads. In the table there are hundreds of thousands of distinct CDR3 sequences, around a third of which are singletons. The sequenced sample was cultured PBMCs, obtained from culture after CMV antigen stimulation. The receptors stem from a human donor in good health (CMV status not recorded). Some clones in this sample may be carry-over from other donors' samples.

The chain couples TRBV6-6 to TRBJ1-4; D gene uncertain. Trimming removed 7 bases at V and 8 bases at J, with 14 bases between. Looked up from germline, CDR1 is MNHNY and CDR2 is SVGAGI (reference sequence). The CDR3 is 13 residues long. The chain's CDR3 is CASTTRLAEKLFF. The CDR3 nucleotides read TGTGCCAGCACCACCCGGTTGGCCGAAAAACTGTTTTTT.

The chain employs TRBV7-9 and TRBJ2-1; TRBD2 agrees at 10 bases. The V gene's germline CDR1 is SEHNR and CDR2 FQNEAQ (reference sequence). The CDR3 has 17 amino acids. The V gene end was trimmed by 4 bases and the J gene end by 0 bases; junction bases not matched to a gene: 6. CDR3 protein: CASSSTSGGDSYNEQFF. In nucleotides, the CDR3 is TGTGCCAGCAGCTCTACCAGCGGGGGGGACTCCTACAATGAGCAGTTCTTC.

This rearrangement joins TRBV29-1 to TRBJ2-5; 7 bases match TRBD1. V lost 6 bases to trimming and J lost 5 bases; unmatched junction nucleotides: 9. This CDR3 has 13 amino acids. Germline CDR1 reads SQVTM; CDR2 reads ANQGSEA. Here the CDR3 reads CSVSGGGSETQYF. CDR3 nucleotides: TGCAGCGTCTCAGGGGGTGGATCGGAGACCCAGTACTTC.